This entry lists 11 T cell receptor beta chains sequenced from one sample in a study of molecular identifiers for immune sequencing clone quantification (dated by TCRdb to between 2017 and 2018). The library was produced with PCR. Sequencing relied on a NextSeq 500. TCRdb handled the public reads itself, with Q25 trimming in fastp and clone calling in MiXCR, and kept productive beta chains. Records with the same CDR3 protein are collapsed into one entry carrying the most frequent genes and DNA. Counted in this sample were over 300,000 distinct CDR3 sequences; roughly a quarter of them appeared once. The ten largest account for about 0.7% of the sample. Source material: naive CD8+ T cells from blood, with Jurkat cell RNA spiked in. Read against the paper, the sample's cell subset or site label means: FACS-sorted CD8+CD4-CCR7+CD45RA+ naive T cells. The receptors shown here come from a human donor in good health. Some libraries in this study had Jurkat cell RNA spiked in.

Only a few counts were recorded for this clonotype. The V and J genes are TRBV15 and TRBJ1-2, with D perhaps matching TRBD1 (5 bases). The CDR3 sequence is 13 residues long. Between the trimmed V and J ends, which lost 5 bases and 9 bases, there was a span of 16 bases. CDR1 and CDR2 (germline): LNHNV, YYDKDF (reference sequence). The CDR3 loop reads CATSSRGGMSYTF. In DNA form, the CDR3 reads TGTGCCACCAGCTCCCGTGGGGGAATGAGCTACACCTTC.

This clonotype appeared many times. The genes are TRBV20-1 and TRBJ2-2; 8 bases align to TRBD1. The CDR3 is made up of 17 amino acids. From germline, CDR1 is DFQATT and CDR2 SNEGSKA (reference sequence). V was clipped by 0 bases and J by 5 bases; unmatched bases: 11. The CDR3 sequence is CSARDTTGQGRTGELFF. The CDR3 nucleotides are TGCAGTGCTAGAGATACTACAGGACAGGGAAGGACCGGGGAGCTGTTTTTT.

The V gene is TRBV20-1, the J gene TRBJ2-4; 8 bases are shared with TRBD2. V shed 2 bases and J 5 bases; nucleotides not matched to a gene: 8. Germline V gene lookup returns CDR1 DFQATT and CDR2 SNEGSKA (reference sequence). The CDR3 contains 15 residues. The CDR3 sequence: CSARHSGVVENIQYF. In DNA form, the CDR3 reads TGCAGTGCTAGACATAGCGGGGTAGTCGAAAACATTCAGTACTTC.

This clonotype turned up a few times. The chain combines TRBV20-1 with TRBJ2-7; 10 bases are shared with TRBD1. Germline V gene data show CDR1 as DFQATT and CDR2 as SNEGSKA (reference sequence). Unmatched junction bases numbered 8, after V lost 4 bases and J lost 2 bases. The CDR3 covers 15 residues. DNA for the CDR3: TGCAGTGCTAACGACAGGGGGCGAGGGACCTACGAGCAGTACTTC. Amino acids: CSANDRGRGTYEQYF.

This clonotype appeared many times. The V call is TRBV6-5, the J call TRBJ2-2, with D perhaps being TRBD1 or TRBD2 (6 bases each). The CDR3 totals 13 residues. Germline CDR1 MNHEY, CDR2 SVGAGI. V gave up 6 bases and J gave up 4 bases, with 9 bases separating them. The chain's CDR3 is CASSGGGTGELFF. CDR3 nucleotides: TGTGCCAGCAGCGGAGGGGGCACCGGGGAGCTGTTTTTT.

This clonotype was counted once. This sequence may be a read error, since a much larger clone differs from it by one base. This chain connects TRBV7-6 to TRBJ2-1; D might be TRBD1 (5 bases). Trimming left V 5 bases short and J 8 bases short, with 16 bases between. This CDR3 has 14 residues. CDR1 SGHVS and CDR2 FNYEAQ come from the germline V gene. CDR3 DNA: TGTGCCAGCAGCCAGAGGACAAGGTTGGATGAGCAGTTCTTC. It encodes CASSQRTRLDEQFF.

This clonotype was seen more than once but under ten times. The chain couples TRBV10-2 to TRBJ2-3, with 7 nucleotides matching TRBD1. Germline CDR1 WSHSY, CDR2 SAAADI. V trimming: 6 bases; J trimming: 2 bases; junction bases outside the gene matches: 20. The CDR3 is made up of 19 amino acids. In nucleotides, the CDR3 is TGCGCCAGCAGGGGAATATGGGACAGCCCACACCTTTACACAGATACGCAGTATTTT. Translation: CASRGIWDSPHLYTDTQYF.

This rearrangement joins TRBV12-3 or TRBV12-4 to TRBJ2-1; D ambiguous. This CDR3 has 13 amino acids. V was shortened by 5 bases and J by 9 bases, with 14 bases between the two germline ends. CDR3 residues: CASSAVVISEQFF. The DNA of the CDR3 is TGTGCCAGCAGTGCTGTGGTTATTAGTGAGCAGTTCTTC.

The count of this clonotype is one. One base away lies a much larger clone, so this may be a sequencing read error. The chain recombines TRBV9 with TRBJ2-5; 8 bases fit TRBD2. The CDR3 loop spans 17 amino acids. Trimming removed 3 bases from V and 4 bases from J; junction bases left unmatched: 14. Germline values: CDR1 SGDLS, CDR2 YYNGEE. In nucleotides, the CDR3 is TGTGCCAGCAGCGCCGGGGGGGCTAGCGGGTCACGAGAGACCCAGTACTTC. Translating it yields CASSAGGASGSRETQYF.

CDR3 sequence: CASNRQGMNTEAFF. CDR3 nucleotides: TGTGCCAGTAATAGACAGGGGATGAACACTGAAGCTTTCTTT. The chain couples TRBV19 to TRBJ1-1; 8 positions match TRBD1. J lost 0 bases, V lost 7 bases, and 4 bases had no gene match. The CDR3 spans 14 residues. In germline, CDR1 is LNHDA, CDR2 SQIVND (reference sequence).

The CDR3 loop is CASSALRGSEQYF. For the CDR3, the DNA is TGTGCCAGCAGCGCTCTTCGAGGAAGCGAGCAGTACTTC. The chain couples TRBV9 to TRBJ2-7; D is uncertain. Germline-derived CDR1 and CDR2 are SGDLS and YYNGEE. The germline V and J ends were trimmed by 3 bases and 6 bases, with 13 bases remaining between them. This CDR3 spans 13 amino acids. The variable domain in full, with the rest retrieved from reference TRBV9 and TRBJ2-7, is DSGVTQTPKHLITATGQRVTLRCSPRSGDLSVYWYQQSLDQGLQFLIQYYNGEERAKGNILERFSAQQFPDLHSELNLSSLELGDSALYFCASSALRGSEQYFGPGTRLTVT.